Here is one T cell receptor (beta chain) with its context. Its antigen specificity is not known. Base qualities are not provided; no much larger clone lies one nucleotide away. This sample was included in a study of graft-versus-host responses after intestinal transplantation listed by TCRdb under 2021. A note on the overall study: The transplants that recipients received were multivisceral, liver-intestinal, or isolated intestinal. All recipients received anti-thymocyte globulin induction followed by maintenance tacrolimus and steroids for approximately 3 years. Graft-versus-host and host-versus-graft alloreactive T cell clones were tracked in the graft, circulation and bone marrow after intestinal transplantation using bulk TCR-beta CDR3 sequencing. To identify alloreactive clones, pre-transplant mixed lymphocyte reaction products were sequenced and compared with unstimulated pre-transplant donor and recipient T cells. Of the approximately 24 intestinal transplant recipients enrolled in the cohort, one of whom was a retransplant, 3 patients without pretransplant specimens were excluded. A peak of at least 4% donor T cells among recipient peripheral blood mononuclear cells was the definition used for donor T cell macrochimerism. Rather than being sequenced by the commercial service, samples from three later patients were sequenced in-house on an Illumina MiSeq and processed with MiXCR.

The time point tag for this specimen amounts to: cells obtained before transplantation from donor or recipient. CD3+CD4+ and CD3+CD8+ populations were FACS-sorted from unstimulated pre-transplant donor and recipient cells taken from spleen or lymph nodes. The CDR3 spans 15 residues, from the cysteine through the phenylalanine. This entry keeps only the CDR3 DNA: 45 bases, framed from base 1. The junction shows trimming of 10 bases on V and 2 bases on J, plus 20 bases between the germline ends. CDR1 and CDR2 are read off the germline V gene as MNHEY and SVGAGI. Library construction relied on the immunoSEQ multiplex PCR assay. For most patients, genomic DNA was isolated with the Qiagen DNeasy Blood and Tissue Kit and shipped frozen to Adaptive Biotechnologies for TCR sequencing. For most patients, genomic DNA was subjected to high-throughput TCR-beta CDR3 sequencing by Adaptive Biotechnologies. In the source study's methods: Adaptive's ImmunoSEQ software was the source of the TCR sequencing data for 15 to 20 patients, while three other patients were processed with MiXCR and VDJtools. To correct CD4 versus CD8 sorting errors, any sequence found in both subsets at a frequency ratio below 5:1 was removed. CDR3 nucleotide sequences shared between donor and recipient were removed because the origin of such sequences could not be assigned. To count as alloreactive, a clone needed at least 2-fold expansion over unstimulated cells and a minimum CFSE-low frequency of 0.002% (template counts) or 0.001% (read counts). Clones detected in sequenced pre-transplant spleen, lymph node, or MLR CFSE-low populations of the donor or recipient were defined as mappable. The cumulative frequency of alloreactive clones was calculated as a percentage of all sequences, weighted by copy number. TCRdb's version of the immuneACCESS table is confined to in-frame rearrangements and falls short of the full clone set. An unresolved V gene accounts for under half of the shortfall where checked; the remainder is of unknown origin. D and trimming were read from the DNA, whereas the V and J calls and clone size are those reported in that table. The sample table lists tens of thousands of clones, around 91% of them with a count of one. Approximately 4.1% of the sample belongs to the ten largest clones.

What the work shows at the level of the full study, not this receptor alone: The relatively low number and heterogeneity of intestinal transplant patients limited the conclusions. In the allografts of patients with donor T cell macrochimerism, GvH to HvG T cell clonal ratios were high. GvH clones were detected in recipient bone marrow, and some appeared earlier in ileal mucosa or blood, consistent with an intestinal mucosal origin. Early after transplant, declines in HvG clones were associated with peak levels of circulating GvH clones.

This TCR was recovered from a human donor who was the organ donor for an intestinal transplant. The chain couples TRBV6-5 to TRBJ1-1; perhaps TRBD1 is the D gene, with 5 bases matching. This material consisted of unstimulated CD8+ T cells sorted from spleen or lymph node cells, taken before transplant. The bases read TGTGCCACCTCGTTGACAGAAGGGGTTAACACTGAAGCTTTCTTT. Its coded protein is CATSLTEGVNTEAFF.